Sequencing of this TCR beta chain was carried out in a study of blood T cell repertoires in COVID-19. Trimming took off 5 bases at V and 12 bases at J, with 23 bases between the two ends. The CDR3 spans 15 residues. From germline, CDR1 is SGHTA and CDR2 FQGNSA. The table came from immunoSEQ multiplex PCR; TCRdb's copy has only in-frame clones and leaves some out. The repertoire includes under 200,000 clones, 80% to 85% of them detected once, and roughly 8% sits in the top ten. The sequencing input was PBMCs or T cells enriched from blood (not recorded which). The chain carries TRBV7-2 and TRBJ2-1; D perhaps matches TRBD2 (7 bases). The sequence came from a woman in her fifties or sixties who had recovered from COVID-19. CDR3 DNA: TGTGCCAGCAGCCCTGGACTAGGGATCGAGGGGGTGCAGTTCTTC. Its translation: CASSPGLGIEGVQFF.